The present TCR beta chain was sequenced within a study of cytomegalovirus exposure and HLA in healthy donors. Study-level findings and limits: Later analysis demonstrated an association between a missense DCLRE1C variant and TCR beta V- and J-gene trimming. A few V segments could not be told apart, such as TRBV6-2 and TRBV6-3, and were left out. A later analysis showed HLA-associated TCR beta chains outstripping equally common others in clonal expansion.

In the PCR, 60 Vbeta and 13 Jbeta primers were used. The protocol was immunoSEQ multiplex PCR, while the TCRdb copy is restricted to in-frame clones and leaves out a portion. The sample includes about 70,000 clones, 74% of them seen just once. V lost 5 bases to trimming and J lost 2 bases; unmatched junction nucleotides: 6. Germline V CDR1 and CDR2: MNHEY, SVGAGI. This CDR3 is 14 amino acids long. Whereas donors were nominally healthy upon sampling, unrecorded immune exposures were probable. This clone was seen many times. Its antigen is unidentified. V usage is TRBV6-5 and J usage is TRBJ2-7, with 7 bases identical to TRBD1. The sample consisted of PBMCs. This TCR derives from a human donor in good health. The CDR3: CASSRKGQAYEQYF. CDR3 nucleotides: TGTGCCAGCAGTCGAAAAGGACAGGCCTACGAGCAGTACTTC.